This TCR beta chain was identified in a study of blood T cells in healthy people across ages (dated by TCRdb to 2015 to 2017). In terms of the full investigation: In model experiments, template switching captured roughly one uniquely barcoded TCR beta cDNA molecule for every two T cells. Using deep sequencing normalized with unique cDNA molecular identifiers, the study measured how TCR beta repertoire diversity changes with age. The study analyzed two additional independent replicas of 1 million unique cDNA reads from the same blood draw for two donors, one aged 18 to 30 and one aged 80 or older. To avoid experimental bias, donors of different ages were randomly spread across the sequencing lanes. The donors were divided into four age groups: young (average approximately 17 years), middle-aged (approximately 39), aged (approximately 62) and long-lived (roughly 88).

The sample holds one count of this clonotype. The clone's antigen remains unknown. Per-base qualities were not stored, and no clone one base away is much larger. CDR1 and CDR2 were assigned from the germline V gene as SGHTA and FQGNSA. The V and J ends are trimmed by 5 bases and 1 base, leaving 15 bases between them. The CDR3 spans 15 residues, from the cysteine through the phenylalanine. Of all the DNA, just the CDR3 is kept, 45 bases in frame from base 1. Systemically healthy Caucasian individuals from Russia, approximately 39 in total and aged 6 to 90 years, were included as donors. Each donor gave about 9.7 milliliters of peripheral blood, drawn into EDTA-treated Vacutainer tubes. Ficoll-Paque density-gradient centrifugation was used to isolate PBMCs, with at least 7 million per sample. Total RNA, at least 6 micrograms per sample, was extracted from PBMCs with Trizol reagent. The percentages of naive CD45RAhigh/CD27high T cells were determined by flow cytometry on a PBMC aliquot from every donor.

Study-level results and caveats: The CMV infection status of donors was not known, potentially confounding age-related changes in expanded clonotypes. Observed TCR beta diversity per million T cells fell roughly linearly with age, and a significant reduction was already apparent by age about 43. Because profiling used bulk unsorted PBMCs, naive and antigen-experienced compartments could not be compared conclusively. The long-lived group showed more naive CD4+ T cells, fewer expanded clones and increased TCR diversity than the aged group, suggesting age selection. Estimates of total diversity based on one million sequenced T cells were regarded as lower bounds and as underestimates. There was a strong correlation between observed TCR beta diversity and the percentage of naive T cells measured by flow cytometry.

Library prep was done by 5' RACE. Reads for this sample came from an Illumina HiSeq 2500. The second PCR ran for about 6 to 11 cycles and used a J-beta primer mix along with a sample-barcoded 5' primer. A template-switch 5' adaptor carrying 12 random nucleotides introduced a unique molecular identifier onto each TCR beta cDNA molecule. At least 2.5 million CDR3-containing paired-end reads were obtained from each sample. First-strand cDNA synthesis was performed from all RNA using the Mint cDNA synthesis kit, with priming by a TRBC-specific oligonucleotide. All cDNA was treated with uracil-DNA glycosylase and then went through a first 18-cycle PCR with the universal primers M1SS and BC2_uni_R. Per the source publication's procedure: Normalization of each sample was performed by random selection of 1 million high-quality reads, each carrying a distinct molecular identifier. Reads with shared molecular identifiers were discarded instead of being binned into consensus sequences. MiTCR, run with a Q25 quality threshold and the strictest error-elimination algorithm, handled CDR3 identification, clonotype clustering and error correction. A nonparametric unseen species model with Euler transformation was used to estimate a lower bound on total TCR beta diversity. TCRdb itself trimmed the public reads at Q25 with fastp, ran MiXCR and retained productive beta chains. One record per CDR3 amino acid sequence lists the most common genes and DNA. The V and J calls, along with clone size, are taken from TCRdb and not from the paper's own processing. The sample includes around 1,600,000 distinct CDR3 sequences, with 35% to 45% observed a single time. Less than 5% of the sample lies in the top ten.

Specimen: blood. This TCR was recovered from a woman aged 18-29 years in good health. The V and J genes are TRBV7-2 and TRBJ2-7, with TRBD2 tentatively as D gene (5 bases match). In nucleotide form, the sequence is TGTGCCAGCAGCCGAGGGCAGTCGATGTCCTACGAGCAGTACTTC. Translated, it gives CASSRGQSMSYEQYF.